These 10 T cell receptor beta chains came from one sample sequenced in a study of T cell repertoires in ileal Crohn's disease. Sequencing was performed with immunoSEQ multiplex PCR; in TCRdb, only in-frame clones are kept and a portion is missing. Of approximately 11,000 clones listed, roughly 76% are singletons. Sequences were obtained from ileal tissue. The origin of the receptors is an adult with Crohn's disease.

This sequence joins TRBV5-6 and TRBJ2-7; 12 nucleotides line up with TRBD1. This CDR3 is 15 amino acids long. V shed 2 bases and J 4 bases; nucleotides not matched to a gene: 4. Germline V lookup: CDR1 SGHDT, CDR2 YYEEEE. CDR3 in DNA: TGTGCCAGCAGCTTCCGGGGACAGGGGGCGTACGAGCAGTACTTC. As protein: CASSFRGQGAYEQYF.

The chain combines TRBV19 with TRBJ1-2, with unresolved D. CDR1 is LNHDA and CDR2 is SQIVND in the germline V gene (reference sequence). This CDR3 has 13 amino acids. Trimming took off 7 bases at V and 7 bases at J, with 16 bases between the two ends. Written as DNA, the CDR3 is TGTGCCAGTACCAACGGGATGAGTCGTGGCTACACCTTC. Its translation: CASTNGMSRGYTF.

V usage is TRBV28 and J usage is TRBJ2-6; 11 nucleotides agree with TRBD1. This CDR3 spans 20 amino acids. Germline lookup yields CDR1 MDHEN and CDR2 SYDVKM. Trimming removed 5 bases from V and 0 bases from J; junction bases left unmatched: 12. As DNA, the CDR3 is TGTGCCAGCAGTCCTCTCTTCCGGGACAGGGGGAACTCTGGGGCCAACGTCCTGACTTTC. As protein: CASSPLFRDRGNSGANVLTF.

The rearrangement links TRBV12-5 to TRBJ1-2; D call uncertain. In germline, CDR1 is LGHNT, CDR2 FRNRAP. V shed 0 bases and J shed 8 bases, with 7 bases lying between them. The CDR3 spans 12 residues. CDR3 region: CASGLVARGYTF. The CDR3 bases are TGTGCTAGTGGTTTGGTAGCTCGGGGCTACACCTTC.

The CDR3 sequence: CASNRAPYEQYF. The CDR3 DNA follows: TGTGCCAGTAACAGGGCGCCCTACGAGCAGTACTTC. This chain links TRBV28 with TRBJ2-7; TRBD1 might be the D (6 bases). CDR1 is MDHEN and CDR2 is SYDVKM in the germline V gene. CDR3 length: 12 amino acids. Trimming took 9 bases from V and 2 from J, leaving 11 bases between them.

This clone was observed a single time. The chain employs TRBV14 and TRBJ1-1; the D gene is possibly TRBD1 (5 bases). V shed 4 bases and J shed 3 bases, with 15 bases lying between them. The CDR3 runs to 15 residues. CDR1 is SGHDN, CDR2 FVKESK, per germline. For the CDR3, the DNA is TGTGCCAGCAGCCGGAGGCCAGGGAGGGACACTGAAGCTTTCTTT. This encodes CASSRRPGRDTEAFF.

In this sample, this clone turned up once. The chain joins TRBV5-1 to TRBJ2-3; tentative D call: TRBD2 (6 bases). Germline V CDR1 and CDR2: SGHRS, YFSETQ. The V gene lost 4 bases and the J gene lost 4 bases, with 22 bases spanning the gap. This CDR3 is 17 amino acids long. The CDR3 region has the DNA TGCGCCAGCAGCCCGGTGGTGAAGGTACCTAGCGCAGATACGCAGTATTTT. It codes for CASSPVVKVPSADTQYF.

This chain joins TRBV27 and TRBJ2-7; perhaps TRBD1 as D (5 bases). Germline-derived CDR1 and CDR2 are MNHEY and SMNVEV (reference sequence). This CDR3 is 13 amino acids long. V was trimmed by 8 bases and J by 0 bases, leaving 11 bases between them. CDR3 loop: CASWGPYSYEQYF. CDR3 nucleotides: TGTGCCAGCTGGGGCCCTTACTCCTACGAGCAGTACTTC.

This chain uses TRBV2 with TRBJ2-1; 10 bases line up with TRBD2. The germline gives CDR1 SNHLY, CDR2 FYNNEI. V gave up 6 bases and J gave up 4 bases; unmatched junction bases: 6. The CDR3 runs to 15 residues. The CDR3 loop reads CASRESGGAYNEQFF. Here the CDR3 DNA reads TGTGCCAGCAGGGAGAGCGGGGGGGCTTACAATGAGCAGTTCTTC.

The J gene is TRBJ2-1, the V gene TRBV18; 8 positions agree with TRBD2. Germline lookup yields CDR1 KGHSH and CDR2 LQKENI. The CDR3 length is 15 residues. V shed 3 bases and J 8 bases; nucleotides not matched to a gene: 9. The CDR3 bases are TGTGCCAGCTCACCCGAAGCGGGGGACCGGGATGAGCAGTTCTTC. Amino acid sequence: CASSPEAGDRDEQFF.